One and the same sample provided the 14 T cell receptor beta chains below, sequenced in a study of CD4 T cells in relation to SARS-CoV-2 and coronaviruses. Before the COVID-19 pandemic, during about 2010-2018, CD4+ T cells were taken from unexposed donors. After more than eight days of culture, CD4+ T cells were isolated. Data came from immunoSEQ multiplex PCR; TCRdb stores just in-frame clones and leaves some out. The data hold under 25,000 clones, with 78% observed a single time. These receptors have no known antigen. What was sequenced was CD4+ T cells from PBMCs, cultured in vitro. Source of these receptors: a human donor in good health.

This rearrangement joins TRBV28 to TRBJ2-7; tentatively, D is TRBD2 (5 bases). Trimming left V 8 bases short and J 1 base short, with 15 bases between. There are 14 residues in the CDR3. The germline V gene encodes CDR1 MDHEN and CDR2 SYDVKM. The chain's CDR3 is CASLPGVRSYEQYF. DNA for the CDR3: TGTGCCAGCCTTCCCGGGGTAAGGTCCTACGAGCAGTACTTC.

CDR3 amino acids: CASTRGSTAYNEQFF. CDR3 nucleotides: TGTGCCAGCACACGCGGGAGTACGGCCTACAATGAGCAGTTCTTC. The gene calls are TRBV9 and TRBJ2-1, with 7 bases aligning to TRBD2. Trimming at V came to 6 bases and at J to 2 bases, leaving 8 bases not matched to a gene. CDR1 is SGDLS and CDR2 is YYNGEE in the germline V gene. This CDR3 region has 15 residues.

The chain employs TRBV5-1 and TRBJ2-1; the match to TRBD2 covers 8 bases. J lost 5 bases, V lost 0 bases, and 4 bases had no gene match. The V gene's germline CDR1 is SGHRS and CDR2 YFSETQ. CDR3 size: 15 residues. The CDR3 spells CASSLVGGRNNEQFF. The DNA for the CDR3 is TGCGCCAGCAGCTTGGTCGGCGGGAGGAACAATGAGCAGTTCTTC.

The chain combines TRBV25-1 with TRBJ1-4; no clear D gene. V was trimmed by 2 bases and J by 5 bases, leaving 6 bases between them. Germline V gene lookup returns CDR1 MGHDK and CDR2 SYGVNS. The CDR3 sequence is 13 residues long. The CDR3 reads CASSEQINEKLFF. The DNA of the CDR3 is TGTGCCAGCAGTGAACAGATAAATGAAAAACTGTTTTTT.

The V call is TRBV9, the J call TRBJ2-5, with D uncertain. The germline V gene encodes CDR1 SGDLS and CDR2 YYNGEE. With 0 bases removed from V and 1 base from J, the gap between germline ends came to 7 bases. This CDR3 contains 14 residues. CDR3: CASSVATGQETQYF. The CDR3 DNA reads TGTGCCAGCAGCGTAGCTACGGGCCAAGAGACCCAGTACTTC.

The gene calls are TRBV28 and TRBJ2-5, with D hard to call. Looked up from germline, CDR1 is MDHEN and CDR2 is SYDVKM. Trimming removed 3 bases at V and 5 bases at J, with 16 bases between. CDR3 length: 15 amino acids. The CDR3 is CASSLDLKLGETQYF. The CDR3 DNA sequence: TGTGCCAGCAGTTTGGACCTTAAATTAGGGGAGACCCAGTACTTC. Based on the CDR3 plus reference TRBV28 and TRBJ2-5, the full variable domain is DVKVTQSSRYLVKRTGEKVFLECVQDMDHENMFWYRQDPGLGLRLIYFSYDVKMKEKGDIPEGYSVSREKKERFSLILESASTNQTSMYLCASSLDLKLGETQYFGPGTRLLVL.

The chain joins TRBV2 to TRBJ2-7, with 7 nucleotides matching TRBD1. Germline CDR1 is SNHLY and CDR2 is FYNNEI. The CDR3 consists of 14 residues. Trimming cost V 5 bases and J 6 bases; bases outside gene matches: 10. CDR3 sequence reads: CASSLGPTGVEQYF. CDR3 DNA sequence: TGTGCCAGCAGTCTCGGCCCCACAGGGGTCGAGCAGTACTTC.

The CDR3 spells CASSLYGRSTDTQYF. CDR3 sequence (DNA): TGTGCCAGCAGTTTATACGGGAGGAGCACAGATACGCAGTATTTT. V gene TRBV27 combines with J gene TRBJ2-3; 7 bases line up with TRBD2. CDR1 and CDR2 (germline): MNHEY, SMNVEV (reference sequence). The V gene end was trimmed by 1 base and the J gene end by 0 bases; junction bases not matched to a gene: 1. CDR3 size: 15 residues.

J is TRBJ1-1 and V is TRBV3-1 (or the pseudogene TRBV3-2); D unresolved. From germline, CDR1 is LGHDT and CDR2 YNNKEL (reference sequence). V gave up 4 bases and J gave up 3 bases, with 3 bases separating them. There are 11 residues in the CDR3. The CDR3, as DNA: TGTGCCAGCAGCCGGGACACTGAAGCTTTCTTT. Its translation is CASSRDTEAFF.

The V gene is TRBV7-3, the J gene TRBJ2-2; perhaps TRBD2 as D (5 bases). The CDR3 has 14 amino acids. The germline CDR1 and CDR2 sequences are SGHTA and FQGTGA. V lost 1 base, J lost 6 bases, and 9 bases lay in between. The CDR3: CASSLIRDAGELFF. DNA for the CDR3: TGTGCCAGCAGCTTAATACGGGATGCCGGGGAGCTGTTTTTT.

The genes are TRBV28 and TRBJ1-5, with D unresolved. The CDR3 loop spans 14 amino acids. Trimming removed 3 bases from V and 1 base from J, with 7 bases in between. Germline CDR1 and CDR2: MDHEN and SYDVKM. CDR3 loop: CASSFWASNQPQHF. CDR3 sequence (DNA): TGTGCCAGCAGTTTTTGGGCGAGCAATCAGCCCCAGCATTTT.

The chain has TRBV7-7 and TRBJ2-7; no firm D call. Trimming left V 5 bases short and J 3 bases short, with 17 bases between. This CDR3 region has 15 residues. The germline V gene encodes CDR1 SSHAT and CDR2 FNYEAQ (reference sequence). The CDR3, as DNA: TGTGCCAGCAGCCCCGGGCTGGACGGTAACTACGAGCAGTACTTC. It translates to CASSPGLDGNYEQYF. The entire variable domain, with the rest obtained from reference TRBV7-7 and TRBJ2-7, is as follows: GAGVSQSPRYKVTKRGQDVTLRCDPISSHATLYWYQQALGQGPEFLTYFNYEAQPDKSGLPSDRFSAERPEGSISTLTIQRTEQRDSAMYRCASSPGLDGNYEQYFGPGTRLTVT.

The chain combines TRBV11-2 with TRBJ2-5; maybe TRBD1 (5 bases). Germline V gives CDR1 SGHAT, CDR2 FQNNGV. This CDR3 is 18 amino acids long. V was clipped by 2 bases and J by 1 base, with 20 bases between them. This CDR3 reads CASSLKINPRAFQETQYF. As DNA, the CDR3 is TGTGCCAGCAGCTTAAAAATCAATCCCAGGGCGTTCCAAGAGACCCAGTACTTC. The whole variable domain, filled in from reference TRBV11-2 and TRBJ2-5, reads EAGVAQSPRYKIIEKRQSVAFWCNPISGHATLYWYQQILGQGPKLLIQFQNNGVVDDSQLPKDRFSAERLKGVDSTLKIQPAKLEDSAVYLCASSLKINPRAFQETQYFGPGTRLLVL.

V usage is TRBV28 and J usage is TRBJ2-7, with a weak D call TRBD2 (6 bases). This CDR3 comprises 15 residues. V dropped 6 bases and J dropped 0 bases, with 15 bases sitting between them. The germline gives CDR1 MDHEN, CDR2 SYDVKM. The CDR3 sequence is CASRLLGGASYEQYF. CDR3 nucleotides: TGTGCCAGCAGGTTGCTCGGCGGGGCCTCCTACGAGCAGTACTTC.